The sequence of this T cell receptor beta chain was determined in a study of blood T cell repertoires in COVID-19. Background on the study: Both acute and convalescent COVID-19 samples were obtained from the United States, Italy and Spain. Sources were T cells, B-cell-depleted T cells, or PBMCs; the material itself was cDNA or gDNA.

Authors' processing steps: Nucleated cell counts were estimated from reference gene primer amplification. Data came from immunoSEQ multiplex PCR; TCRdb stores just in-frame clones and leaves some out. Clone size and V and J calls were adopted from that table, with D and trimming inferred from the DNA. The table has about 180,000 clones, 80% to 90% seen once. To note about this clone: Within the sample, other DNA sequences also encode this same CDR3.

V lost 4 bases to trimming and J lost 5 bases; unmatched junction nucleotides: 4. CDR1 and CDR2 (germline): SGHRS, YFSETQ. This CDR3 spans 14 amino acids. Input material: peripheral blood. The V and J genes are TRBV5-1 and TRBJ1-5, with 9 bases aligning to TRBD1. This receptor was identified in a man between 18 and 35 years old who had recovered from COVID-19. In DNA form, the CDR3 reads TGCGCCAGCAGCCTGGGACAGGGCGATCAGCCCCAGCATTTT. Protein product: CASSLGQGDQPQHF.